This T cell receptor (beta chain) was documented in a study of blood T cell repertoires in COVID-19. Whole-study context: Italy, Spain and the United States were the sources of the convalescent and acute COVID-19 samples. The analysed material was cDNA or gDNA that came from T cells, B-cell-depleted T cells, or PBMCs.

Methods used by the authors: Scientists estimated how many nucleated cells there were by amplifying reference gene primers. Data came from immunoSEQ multiplex PCR; TCRdb stores just in-frame clones and leaves some out. D and trimming come from the DNA, and the V and J calls and clone size come from that table. Of around 68,000 clones listed, around 86% are singletons. Trimming shortened V by 4 bases and J by 9 bases, and 10 bases separated the two germline ends. The length of the CDR3 is 12 residues. CDR1 and CDR2 from the germline V gene are PRHDT and FYEKMQ (reference sequence). The source material was peripheral blood. The sequence came from a human donor in a cohort sampled during active COVID-19. The gene calls are TRBV13 and TRBJ1-5; D uncertain. The CDR3, as DNA: TGTGCCAGCAGCTCCCAACGGGGGCCCCAGCATTTT. It codes for CASSSQRGPQHF.